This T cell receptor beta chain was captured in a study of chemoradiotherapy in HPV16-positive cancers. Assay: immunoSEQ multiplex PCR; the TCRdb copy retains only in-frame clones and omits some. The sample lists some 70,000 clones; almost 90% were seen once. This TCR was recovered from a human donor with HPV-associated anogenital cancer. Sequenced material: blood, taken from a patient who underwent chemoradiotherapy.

This CDR3 reads CASSLEQGVFTEAFF. CDR3 sequence (DNA): TGTGCCAGCAGCTTGGAACAGGGGGTCTTTACTGAAGCTTTCTTT. The chain employs TRBV5-8 and TRBJ1-1; 8 bases map to TRBD1. Germline CDR1 reads SGHTS; CDR2 reads YDEGEE. The CDR3 is 15 amino acids. V trimming: 0 bases; J trimming: 5 bases; junction bases outside the gene matches: 6. The whole variable domain, filled in from reference TRBV5-8 and TRBJ1-1, reads EAGVTQSPTHLIKTRGQQATLRCSPISGHTSVYWYQQALGLGLQFLLWYDEGEERNRGNFPPRFSGRQFPNYSSELNVNALELEDSALYLCASSLEQGVFTEAFFGQGTRLTVV.